These 6 T cell receptor beta chains share one sample of origin, sequenced in a study of radiotherapy plus CTLA-4 blockade in lung cancer. TCRdb's copy holds only in-frame clones and misses some; the assay was immunoSEQ multiplex PCR. The sample shows roughly 35,000 clones, roughly three quarters of them seen only once. The material was peripheral blood, obtained from a patient treated with radiotherapy plus ipilimumab. The receptors shown here come from a human donor with non-small cell lung cancer that progressed on radiotherapy plus ipilimumab.

The chain links TRBV2 to TRBJ2-5; D not certain. Deletions cut 5 bases from V and 5 bases from J, with 3 bases between. The length of the CDR3 is 10 residues. CDR1 and CDR2 (germline): SNHLY, FYNNEI. The CDR3 sequence: CASSTETQYF. The CDR3 bases are TGTGCCAGCAGTACGGAGACCCAGTACTTC.

The CDR3 spells CASSLTGTNQPQHF. The CDR3 DNA sequence: TGTGCCAGCAGCTTGACAGGGACTAATCAGCCCCAGCATTTT. V and J are TRBV6-1 and TRBJ1-5; 7 nucleotides match TRBD1. The germline gives CDR1 MNHNS, CDR2 SASEGT. The length of the CDR3 is 14 residues. Trimming at V came to 6 bases and at J to 4 bases, leaving 6 bases not matched to a gene.

The V call is TRBV5-4, the J call TRBJ2-1; D is perhaps TRBD2 (7 bases). The V gene's germline CDR1 is SGHNT and CDR2 YYREEE (reference sequence). The CDR3 covers 14 residues. V was trimmed by 0 bases and J by 10 bases, leaving 14 bases between them. CDR3 residues: CASSLAGGPGEQFF. In DNA, the CDR3 is TGTGCCAGCAGCTTGGCCGGGGGGCCGGGGGAGCAGTTCTTC.

V gene TRBV4-1 combines with J gene TRBJ1-6, with D unclear. Trimming took 1 base from V and 8 from J, leaving 15 bases between them. This CDR3 is built from 16 residues. Germline assignment: CDR1 MGHRA and CDR2 YSYEKL. The CDR3 loop reads CASSQAPGPRDSPLHF. CDR3 sequence (DNA): TGCGCCAGCAGCCAAGCCCCCGGGCCGAGGGATTCACCCCTCCACTTT.

The J gene is TRBJ1-5, the V gene TRBV15; D ambiguous. The germline gives CDR1 LNHNV, CDR2 YYDKDF (reference sequence). V lost 0 bases, J lost 4 bases, and 13 bases lay in between. This CDR3 is 16 amino acids long. CDR3 DNA sequence: TGTGCCACCAGCAGAGATTGGTCCTCATTAAATCAGCCCCAGCATTTT. Protein: CATSRDWSSLNQPQHF. The entire variable domain, with the rest obtained from reference TRBV15 and TRBJ1-5, is as follows: DAMVIQNPRYQVTQFGKPVTLSCSQTLNHNVMYWYQQKSSQAPKLLFHYYDKDFNNEADTPDNFQSRRPNTSFCFLDIRSPGLGDTAMYLCATSRDWSSLNQPQHFGDGTRLSIL.

This sequence joins TRBV29-1 and TRBJ1-1; 8 bases are a match to TRBD1. The CDR3 has 12 amino acids. The germline gives CDR1 SQVTM, CDR2 ANQGSEA. Trimming took 6 bases from V and 5 from J; bases not matched to a gene: 5. This CDR3 reads CSVRTGGTEAFF. The CDR3 coding sequence is TGCAGCGTCCGAACAGGGGGAACTGAAGCTTTCTTT.